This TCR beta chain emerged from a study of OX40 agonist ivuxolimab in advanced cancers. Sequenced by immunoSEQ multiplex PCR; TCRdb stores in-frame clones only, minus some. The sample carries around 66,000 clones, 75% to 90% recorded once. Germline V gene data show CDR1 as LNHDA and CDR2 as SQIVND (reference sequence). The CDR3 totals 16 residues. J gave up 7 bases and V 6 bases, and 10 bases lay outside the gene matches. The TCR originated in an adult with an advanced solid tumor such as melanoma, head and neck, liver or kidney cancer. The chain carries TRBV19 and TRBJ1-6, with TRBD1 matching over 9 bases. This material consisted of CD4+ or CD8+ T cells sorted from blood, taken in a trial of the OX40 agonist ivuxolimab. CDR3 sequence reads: CASSTTGGTGNSPLHF. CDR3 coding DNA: TGTGCCAGTAGCACTACCGGTGGGACAGGGAATTCACCCCTCCACTTT.